Shown below are 7 T cell receptor beta chains from a single sample sequenced in a study of blood T cell repertoires in COVID-19. Profiled with immunoSEQ multiplex PCR; TCRdb holds only in-frame clones, not every one. This sample has more than 95,000 clones, with roughly 82% found just once. The sequenced sample was peripheral blood. The receptors were gathered from a man in his sixties with acute or convalescent COVID-19.

The rearrangement joins TRBV5-4 to TRBJ1-1, with a weak D call TRBD1 (5 bases). V was cut by 3 bases and J by 0 bases, with 12 bases left in between. This CDR3 has 15 amino acids. Germline CDR1 reads SGHNT; CDR2 reads YYREEE (reference sequence). The CDR3 DNA reads TGTGCCAGCAGCTCCCGCGGGGCAATGAACACTGAAGCTTTCTTT. Translating gives CASSSRGAMNTEAFF.

The chain uses TRBV27 and TRBJ2-2; TRBD1 aligns across 8 bases. The CDR3 consists of 18 residues. Germline CDR1 reads MNHEY; CDR2 reads SMNVEV (reference sequence). The V segment lost 2 bases and the J segment 1 base; nucleotides outside the gene matches: 9. CDR3 in amino acids: CASSLRRQGTGNTGELFF. CDR3 nucleotides: TGTGCCAGCAGTTTACGCCGACAGGGGACCGGGAACACCGGGGAGCTGTTTTTT.

The V gene is TRBV5-1, the J gene TRBJ1-3, with 7 bases matching TRBD1. The ends lost 3 bases at V and 2 bases at J; junction bases unmatched: 11. CDR1 is SGHRS and CDR2 is YFSETQ in the germline V gene. The CDR3 covers 17 residues. The CDR3 reads CASSSTGTVLTGNTIYF. The CDR3 nucleotides are TGCGCCAGCAGCTCCACCGGGACAGTCCTAACTGGAAACACCATATATTTT.

The V and J genes are TRBV5-6 and TRBJ1-2, with 8 bases lining up with TRBD1. The CDR3 is made up of 14 amino acids. J was trimmed by 3 bases and V by 1 base; bases with no gene match: 2. Germline V gene data show CDR1 as SGHDT and CDR2 as YYEEEE. CDR3 amino acids: CASSLLQGDYGYTF. DNA for the CDR3: TGTGCCAGCAGCTTGTTACAGGGGGACTATGGCTACACCTTC.

V gene TRBV2 combines with J gene TRBJ2-2; D is unclear. V was trimmed by 7 bases and J by 5 bases, leaving 11 bases between them. CDR1 SNHLY and CDR2 FYNNEI come from the germline V gene. The CDR3 spans 13 residues. DNA for the CDR3: TGTGCCAGCAACCTGCGGCGAACCGGGGAGCTGTTTTTT. Its translation is CASNLRRTGELFF.

The chain couples TRBV12-3 or TRBV12-4 to TRBJ1-5, with no clear D. The CDR3 has 13 amino acids. V was shortened by 7 bases and J by 2 bases, with 9 bases between the two germline ends. The CDR3 loop is CASTGSGNQPQHF. The CDR3 DNA reads TGTGCCAGCACGGGGTCAGGCAATCAGCCCCAGCATTTT.

Notes on this clone: This sample includes further DNA sequences coding for the same CDR3. This chain connects TRBV29-1 to TRBJ2-7, with TRBD1 identical over 7 bases. The germline V gene encodes CDR1 SQVTM and CDR2 ANQGSEA. This CDR3 comprises 13 residues. J lost 13 bases, V lost 6 bases, and 18 bases had no gene match. This CDR3 reads CSVDGTGENFQYF. The CDR3 DNA is TGCAGCGTGGATGGTACAGGGGAGAACTTTCAATACTTC.